The text below deals with one T cell receptor beta chain. Its antigen is undetermined. The entry originates in a study of beta chain features in type 1 diabetes. Sorted CD4+ subsets: naive, central memory, regulatory, stem cell-like memory (CD45RO/CCR7/CD25/CD127/CD95/CD27 panel). Germline V gene lookup returns CDR1 MNHEY and CDR2 SMNVEV (reference sequence). The CDR3 totals 14 residues. The junction had 2 bases not matched to a gene; V was cut back by 2 bases and J by 4 bases. As every portion of the isolated RNA was reverse transcribed, the sequencing read expressed TCRB transcripts. Here immunoSEQ multiplex PCR was the method, and the copy in TCRdb shows in-frame clones only, minus some. Of some 350,000 clones in the sample, 9.5% to 10% are singletons; the top ten hold 0.55% to 0.75%. Notes on the study in general: Within each of all four CD4+ subsets, Type 1 diabetes patients had TCRB CDR3s that were moderately but significantly shorter. Reads derived from cDNA could over-represent cells showing high TCR expression. It was possible that PCR favored shorter templates, equally so in patients and controls.

Sequencing was done on a sample of central memory CD4+ T cells from blood. This chain links TRBV27 with TRBJ2-7, with 10 positions matching TRBD1. This sequence was found in a man under 40 with type 1 diabetes. This CDR3 reads CASSLRQGAYEQYF. The CDR3 coding sequence is TGTGCCAGCAGTTTAAGACAGGGGGCTTACGAGCAGTACTTC.